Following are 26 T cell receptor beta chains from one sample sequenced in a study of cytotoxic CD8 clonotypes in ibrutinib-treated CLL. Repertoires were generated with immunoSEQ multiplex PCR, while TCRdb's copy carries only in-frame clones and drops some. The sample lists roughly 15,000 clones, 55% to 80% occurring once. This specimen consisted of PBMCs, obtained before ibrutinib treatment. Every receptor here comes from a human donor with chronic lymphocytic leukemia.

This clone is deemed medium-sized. The CDR3 region has the DNA TGTGCCAGCAGTCCCGGGACCATCAGCTCCTACGAGCAGTACGTC. Its translation is CASSPGTISSYEQYV. J is TRBJ2-7 and V is TRBV6-1; either TRBD1 or TRBD2 may fit D (5 bases each). Germline values: CDR1 MNHNS, CDR2 SASEGT. Trimming shortened V by 5 bases and J by 0 bases, and 14 bases separated the two germline ends. The CDR3 spans 15 residues.

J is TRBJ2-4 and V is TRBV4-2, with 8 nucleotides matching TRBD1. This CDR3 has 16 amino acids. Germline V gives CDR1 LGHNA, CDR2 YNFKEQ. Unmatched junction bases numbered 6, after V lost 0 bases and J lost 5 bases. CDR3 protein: CASSQDRTGGQNIQYF. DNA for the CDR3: TGTGCCAGCAGCCAAGACCGAACAGGGGGACAAAACATTCAGTACTTC.

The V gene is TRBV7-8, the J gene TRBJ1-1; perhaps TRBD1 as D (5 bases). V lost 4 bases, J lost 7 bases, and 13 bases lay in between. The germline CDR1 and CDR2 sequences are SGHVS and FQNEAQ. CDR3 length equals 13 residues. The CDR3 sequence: CASSYPWGLEAFF. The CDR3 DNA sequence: TGTGCCAGCAGCTACCCATGGGGCCTTGAAGCTTTCTTT.

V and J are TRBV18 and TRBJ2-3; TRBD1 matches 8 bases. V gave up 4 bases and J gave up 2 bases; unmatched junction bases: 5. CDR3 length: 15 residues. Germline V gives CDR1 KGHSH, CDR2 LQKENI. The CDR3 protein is CASSLGQGLTDTQYF. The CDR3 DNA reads TGTGCCAGCTCACTTGGACAGGGCCTCACAGATACGCAGTATTTT.

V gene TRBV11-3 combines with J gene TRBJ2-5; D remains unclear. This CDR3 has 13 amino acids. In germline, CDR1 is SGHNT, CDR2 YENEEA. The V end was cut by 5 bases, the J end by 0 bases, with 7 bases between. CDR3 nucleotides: TGTGCCAGCAGCAGCCGGGACCAAGAGACCCAGTACTTC. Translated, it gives CASSSRDQETQYF.

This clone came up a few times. The chain's CDR3 is CATSLLPDIQYNSPLHF. The CDR3 DNA is TGTGCCACCTCCCTTCTACCGGACATCCAATATAATTCACCCCTCCACTTT. J is TRBJ1-6 and V is TRBV7-9; maybe TRBD1 (5 bases). The ends were cut back, 10 bases at V and 4 bases at J, with 23 bases in the middle. CDR3 size: 17 residues. The germline V gene encodes CDR1 SEHNR and CDR2 FQNEAQ (reference sequence).

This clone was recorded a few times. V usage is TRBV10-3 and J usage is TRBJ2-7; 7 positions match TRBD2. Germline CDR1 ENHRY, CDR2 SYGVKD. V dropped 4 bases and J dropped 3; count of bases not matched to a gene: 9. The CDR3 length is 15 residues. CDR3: CAISGERGSIYEQYV. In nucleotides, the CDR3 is TGTGCCATCAGTGGAGAGCGGGGTTCGATCTACGAGCAGTACGTC.

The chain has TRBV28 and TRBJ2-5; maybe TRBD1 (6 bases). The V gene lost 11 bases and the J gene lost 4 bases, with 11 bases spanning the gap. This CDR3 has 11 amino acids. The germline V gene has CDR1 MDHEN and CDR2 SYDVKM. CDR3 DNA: TGTGCCGAGGGGGAAGGAGAGACCCAGTACTTC. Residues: CAEGEGETQYF.

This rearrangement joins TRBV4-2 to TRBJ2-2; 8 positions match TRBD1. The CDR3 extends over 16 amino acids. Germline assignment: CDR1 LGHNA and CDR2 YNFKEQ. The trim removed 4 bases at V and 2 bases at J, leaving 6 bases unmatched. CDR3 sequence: CASSLWTGPNTGELFF. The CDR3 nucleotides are TGTGCCAGCAGCCTCTGGACAGGGCCTAACACCGGGGAGCTGTTTTTT.

The CDR3 sequence is CASSLHSSYEQYV. CDR3 bases: TGTGCCAGCAGTTTACATTCCTCCTACGAGCAGTACGTC. The J gene is TRBJ2-7, the V gene TRBV28; D unresolved. Trimming pared 2 bases from V and 0 bases from J, leaving 5 bases between. This CDR3 is built from 13 residues. Germline V gives CDR1 MDHEN, CDR2 SYDVKM.

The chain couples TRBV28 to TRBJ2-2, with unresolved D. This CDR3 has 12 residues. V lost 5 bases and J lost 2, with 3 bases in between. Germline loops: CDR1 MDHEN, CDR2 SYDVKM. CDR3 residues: CASSRNTGELFF. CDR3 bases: TGTGCCAGCAGTAGAAACACCGGGGAGCTGTTTTTT.

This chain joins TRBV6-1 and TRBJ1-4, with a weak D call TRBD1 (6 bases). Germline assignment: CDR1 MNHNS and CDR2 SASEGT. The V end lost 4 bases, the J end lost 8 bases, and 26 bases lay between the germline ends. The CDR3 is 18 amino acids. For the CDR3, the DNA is TGTGCCAGCAGTGCCAGGGGTGGCGCCAGTTCCAGTTGGGAAAAACTGTTTTTT. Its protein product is CASSARGGASSSWEKLFF.

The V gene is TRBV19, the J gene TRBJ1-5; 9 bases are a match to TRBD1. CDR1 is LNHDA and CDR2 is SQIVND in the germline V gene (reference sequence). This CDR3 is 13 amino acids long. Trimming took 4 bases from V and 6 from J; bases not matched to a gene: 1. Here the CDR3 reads CASSRDRAQPQHF. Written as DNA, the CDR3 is TGTGCCAGTAGTAGGGACAGGGCTCAGCCCCAGCATTTT.

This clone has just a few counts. CDR3 coding DNA: TGTGCCATCAGTGTTGTTGGGGCAATTAGGAACACCGGGGAGCTGTTTTTT. Translation: CAISVVGAIRNTGELFF. This chain uses TRBV10-3 with TRBJ2-2; D perhaps matches TRBD1 (5 bases). The V end was cut by 4 bases, the J end by 1 base, with 16 bases between. The germline V gene has CDR1 ENHRY and CDR2 SYGVKD. The CDR3 has 17 residues.

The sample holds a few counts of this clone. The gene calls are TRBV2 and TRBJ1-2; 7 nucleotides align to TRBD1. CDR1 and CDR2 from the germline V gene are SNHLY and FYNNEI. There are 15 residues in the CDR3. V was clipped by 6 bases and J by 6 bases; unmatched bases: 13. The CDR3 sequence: CASSKTGTGSDGYTF. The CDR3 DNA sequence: TGTGCCAGCAGCAAGACAGGGACCGGGTCGGATGGCTACACCTTC. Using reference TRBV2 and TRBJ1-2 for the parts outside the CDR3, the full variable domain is EPEVTQTPSHQVTQMGQEVILRCVPISNHLYFYWYRQILGQKVEFLVSFYNNEISEKSEIFDDQFSVERPDGSNFTLKIRSTKLEDSAMYFCASSKTGTGSDGYTFGSGTRLTVV.

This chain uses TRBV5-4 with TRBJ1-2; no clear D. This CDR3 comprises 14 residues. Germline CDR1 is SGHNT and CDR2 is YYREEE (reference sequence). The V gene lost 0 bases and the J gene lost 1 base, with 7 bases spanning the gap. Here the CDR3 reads CASSLAGLNYGYTF. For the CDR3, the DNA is TGTGCCAGCAGCTTGGCCGGACTTAACTATGGCTACACCTTC.

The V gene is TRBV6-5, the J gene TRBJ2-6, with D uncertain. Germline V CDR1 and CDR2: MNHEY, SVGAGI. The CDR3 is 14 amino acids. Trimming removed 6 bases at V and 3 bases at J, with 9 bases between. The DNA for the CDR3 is TGTGCCAGCAGCTCAGGCTATGGGGCCAACGTCCTGACTTTC. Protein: CASSSGYGANVLTF.

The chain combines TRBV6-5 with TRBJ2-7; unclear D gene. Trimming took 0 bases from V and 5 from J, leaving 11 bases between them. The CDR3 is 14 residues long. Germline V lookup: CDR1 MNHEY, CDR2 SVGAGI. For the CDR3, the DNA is TGTGCCAGCAGTTACTCAGGTCATCCCCACGAGCAGTACTTC. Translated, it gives CASSYSGHPHEQYF.

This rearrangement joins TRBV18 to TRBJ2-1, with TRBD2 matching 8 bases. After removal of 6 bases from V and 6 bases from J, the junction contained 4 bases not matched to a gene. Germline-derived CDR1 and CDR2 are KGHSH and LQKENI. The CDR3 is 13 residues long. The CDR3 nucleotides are TGTGCCAGCTCCCCCGGACTAGCCAATGAGCAGTTCTTC. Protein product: CASSPGLANEQFF.

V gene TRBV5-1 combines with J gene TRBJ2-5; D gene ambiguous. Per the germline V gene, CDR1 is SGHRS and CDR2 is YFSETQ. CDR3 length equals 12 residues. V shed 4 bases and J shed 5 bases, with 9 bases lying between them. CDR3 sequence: CASSRVGETQYF. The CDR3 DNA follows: TGCGCCAGCAGCCGCGTGGGGGAGACCCAGTACTTC.

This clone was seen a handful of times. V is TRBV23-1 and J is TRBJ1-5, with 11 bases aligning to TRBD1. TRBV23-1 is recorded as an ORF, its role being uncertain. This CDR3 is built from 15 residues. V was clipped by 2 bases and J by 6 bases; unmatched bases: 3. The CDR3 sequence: CASSQPGQGGQPQHF. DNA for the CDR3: TGCGCCAGCAGTCAACCGGGACAGGGGGGTCAGCCCCAGCATTTT.

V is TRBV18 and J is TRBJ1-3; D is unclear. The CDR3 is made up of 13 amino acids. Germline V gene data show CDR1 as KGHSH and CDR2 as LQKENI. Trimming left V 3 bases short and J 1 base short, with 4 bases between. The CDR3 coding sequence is TGTGCCAGCTCACCGGGGTCTGGAAACACCATATATTTT. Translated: CASSPGSGNTIYF. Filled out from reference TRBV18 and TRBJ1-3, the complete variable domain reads NAGVMQNPRHLVRRRGQEARLRCSPMKGHSHVYWYRQLPEEGLKFMVYLQKENIIDESGMPKERFSAEFPKEGPSILRIQQVVRGDSAAYFCASSPGSGNTIYFGEGSWLTVV.

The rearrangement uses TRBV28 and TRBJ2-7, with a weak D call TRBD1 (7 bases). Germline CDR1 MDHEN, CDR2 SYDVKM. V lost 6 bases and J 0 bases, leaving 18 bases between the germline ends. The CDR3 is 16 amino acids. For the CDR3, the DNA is TGTGCCAGCAGCTTAGCGGACAGGAGGAGCTCCTACGAGCAGTACGTC. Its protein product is CASSLADRRSSYEQYV.

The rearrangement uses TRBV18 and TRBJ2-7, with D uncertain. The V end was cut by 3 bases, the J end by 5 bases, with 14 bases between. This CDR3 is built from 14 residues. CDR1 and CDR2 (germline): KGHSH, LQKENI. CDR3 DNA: TGTGCCAGCTCACCGGAAGCTCTTGCCGACGAGCAGTACGTC. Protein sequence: CASSPEALADEQYV.

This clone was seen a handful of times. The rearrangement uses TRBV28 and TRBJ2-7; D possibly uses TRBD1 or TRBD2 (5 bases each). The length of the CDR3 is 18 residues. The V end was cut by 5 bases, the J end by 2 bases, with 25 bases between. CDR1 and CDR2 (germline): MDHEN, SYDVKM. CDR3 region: CASSAIAFVSGPPYEQYF. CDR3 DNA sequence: TGTGCCAGCAGTGCTATCGCTTTCGTGTCGGGACCTCCCTACGAGCAGTACTTC. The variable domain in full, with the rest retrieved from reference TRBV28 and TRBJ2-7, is DVKVTQSSRYLVKRTGEKVFLECVQDMDHENMFWYRQDPGLGLRLIYFSYDVKMKEKGDIPEGYSVSREKKERFSLILESASTNQTSMYLCASSAIAFVSGPPYEQYFGPGTRLTVT.

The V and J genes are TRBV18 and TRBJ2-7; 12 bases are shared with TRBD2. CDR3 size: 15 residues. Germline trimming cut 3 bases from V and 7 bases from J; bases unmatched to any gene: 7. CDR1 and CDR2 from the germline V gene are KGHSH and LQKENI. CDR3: CASSPWTSGIREQYF. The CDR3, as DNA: TGTGCCAGCTCACCTTGGACTAGCGGGATCCGGGAGCAGTACTTC.